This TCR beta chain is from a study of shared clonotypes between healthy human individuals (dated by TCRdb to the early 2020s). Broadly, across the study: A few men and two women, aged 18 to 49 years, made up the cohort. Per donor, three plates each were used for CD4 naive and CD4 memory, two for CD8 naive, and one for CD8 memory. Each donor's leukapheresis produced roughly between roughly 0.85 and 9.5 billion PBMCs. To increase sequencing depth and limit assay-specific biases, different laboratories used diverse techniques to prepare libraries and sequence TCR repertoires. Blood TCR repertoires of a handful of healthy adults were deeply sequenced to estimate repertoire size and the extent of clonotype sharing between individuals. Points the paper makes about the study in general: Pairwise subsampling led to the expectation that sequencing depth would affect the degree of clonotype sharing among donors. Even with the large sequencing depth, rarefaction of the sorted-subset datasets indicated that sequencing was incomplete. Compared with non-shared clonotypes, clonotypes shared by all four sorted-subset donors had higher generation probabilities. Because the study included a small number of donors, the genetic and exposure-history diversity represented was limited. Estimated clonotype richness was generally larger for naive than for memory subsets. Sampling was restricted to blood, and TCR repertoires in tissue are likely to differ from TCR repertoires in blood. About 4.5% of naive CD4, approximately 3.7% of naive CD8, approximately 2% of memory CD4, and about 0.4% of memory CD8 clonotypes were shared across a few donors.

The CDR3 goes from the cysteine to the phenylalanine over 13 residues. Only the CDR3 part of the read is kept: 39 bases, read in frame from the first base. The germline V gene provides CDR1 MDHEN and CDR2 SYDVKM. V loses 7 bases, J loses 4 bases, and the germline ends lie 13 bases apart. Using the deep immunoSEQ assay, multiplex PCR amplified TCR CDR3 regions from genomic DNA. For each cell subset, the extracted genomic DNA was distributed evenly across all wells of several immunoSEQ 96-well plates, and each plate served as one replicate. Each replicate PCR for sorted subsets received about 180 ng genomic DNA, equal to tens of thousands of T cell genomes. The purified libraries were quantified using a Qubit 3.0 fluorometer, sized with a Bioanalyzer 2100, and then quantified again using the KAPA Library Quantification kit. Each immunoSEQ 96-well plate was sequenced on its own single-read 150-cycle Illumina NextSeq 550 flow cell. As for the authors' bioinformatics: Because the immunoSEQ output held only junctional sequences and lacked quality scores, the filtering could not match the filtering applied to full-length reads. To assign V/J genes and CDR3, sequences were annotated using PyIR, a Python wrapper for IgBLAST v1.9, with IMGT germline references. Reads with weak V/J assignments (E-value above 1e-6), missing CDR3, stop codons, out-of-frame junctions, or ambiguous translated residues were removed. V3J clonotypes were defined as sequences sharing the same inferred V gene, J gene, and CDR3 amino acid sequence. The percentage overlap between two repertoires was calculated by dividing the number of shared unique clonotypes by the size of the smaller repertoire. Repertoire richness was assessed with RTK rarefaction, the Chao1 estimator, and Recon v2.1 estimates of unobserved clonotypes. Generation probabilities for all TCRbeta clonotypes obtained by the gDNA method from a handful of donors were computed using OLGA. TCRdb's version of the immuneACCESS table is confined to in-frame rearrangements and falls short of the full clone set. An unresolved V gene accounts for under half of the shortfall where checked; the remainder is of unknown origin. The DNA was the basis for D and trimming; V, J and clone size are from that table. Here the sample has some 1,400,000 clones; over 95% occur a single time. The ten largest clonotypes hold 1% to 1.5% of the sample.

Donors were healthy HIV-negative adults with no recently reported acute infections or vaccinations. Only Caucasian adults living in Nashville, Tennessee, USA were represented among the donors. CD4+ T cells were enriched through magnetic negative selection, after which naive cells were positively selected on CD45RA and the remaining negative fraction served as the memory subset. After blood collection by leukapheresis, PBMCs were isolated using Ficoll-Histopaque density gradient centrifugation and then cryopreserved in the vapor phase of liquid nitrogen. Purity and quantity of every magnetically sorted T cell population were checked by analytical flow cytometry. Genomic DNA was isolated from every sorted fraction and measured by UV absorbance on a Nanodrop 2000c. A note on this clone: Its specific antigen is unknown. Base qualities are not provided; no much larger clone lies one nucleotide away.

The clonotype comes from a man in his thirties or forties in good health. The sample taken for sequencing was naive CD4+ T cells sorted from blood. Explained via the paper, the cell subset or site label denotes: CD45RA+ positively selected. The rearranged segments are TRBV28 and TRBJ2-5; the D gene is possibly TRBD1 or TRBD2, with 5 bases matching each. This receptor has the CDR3 CASNRGVGETQYF. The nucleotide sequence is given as TGTGCCAGCAACCGGGGCGTCGGAGAGACCCAGTACTTC.